Each of the 14 T cell receptor beta chains below was sequenced from the same sample in a study of blood T cell repertoires in COVID-19. Assay used: immunoSEQ multiplex PCR; TCRdb lists only in-frame clones, some missing. The repertoire consists of about 250,000 clones, with around 89% occurring once and the leading ten covering 0.7% to 0.9%. The sequenced sample was peripheral blood. These receptors were taken from a young man with acute or convalescent COVID-19.

The CDR3 spells CASSLAGAADTQYF. The DNA for the CDR3 is TGTGCCAGCAGCTTGGCAGGGGCCGCAGATACGCAGTATTTT. The rearrangement uses TRBV5-4 and TRBJ2-3; a weak D match, TRBD1 (6 bases). Trimming left V 0 bases short and J 4 bases short, with 9 bases between. The CDR3 is 14 amino acids. Germline lookup yields CDR1 SGHNT and CDR2 YYREEE (reference sequence).

The rearrangement uses TRBV3-1 (or the pseudogene TRBV3-2) and TRBJ1-3, with D tentatively TRBD1 (6 bases). Trimming shortened V by 5 bases and J by 2 bases, and 13 bases separated the two germline ends. Germline V gives CDR1 LGHDT, CDR2 YNNKEL (reference sequence). This CDR3 region has 15 residues. CDR3 sequence: CASSSHPGAGNTIYF. CDR3 in DNA: TGTGCCAGCAGCTCCCATCCAGGGGCTGGAAACACCATATATTTT.

The rearrangement uses TRBV4-1 and TRBJ2-3; the D gene is possibly TRBD1 (6 bases). The germline V gene encodes CDR1 MGHRA and CDR2 YSYEKL. V lost 2 bases and J lost 14, with 20 bases in between. CDR3 length equals 14 residues. CDR3 DNA: TGCGCCAGCAGCCAATTTGCCCCAACAGGGTTTCGGTATTTT. This translates into CASSQFAPTGFRYF.

This clone was picked up one time. The chain is built from TRBV21-1 and TRBJ2-2; the tabulated D call, TRBD1, remains unverified against the DNA. TRBV21-1 is labeled a pseudogene. This CDR3 contains 18 residues. CDR3 in DNA: TGTGCCAGCCCTTATTACGCGCAATCGACAGCGAACACCGGGGAGCTGTTTTTT. Its translation: CASPYYAQSTANTGELFF.

This clone was counted a single time. This sequence joins TRBV4-2 and TRBJ1-3; D ambiguous. CDR1 LGHNA and CDR2 YNFKEQ come from the germline V gene. The CDR3 consists of 14 residues. V gave up 1 base and J gave up 5 bases, with 9 bases separating them. CDR3 in amino acids: CASSQGTNRNTIYF. CDR3 DNA sequence: TGTGCCAGCAGCCAAGGGACTAACCGAAACACCATATATTTT.

The chain couples TRBV7-9 to TRBJ1-2; 7 bases match TRBD1. The CDR3 extends over 17 amino acids. V shed 5 bases and J 0 bases; nucleotides not matched to a gene: 12. CDR1 is SEHNR and CDR2 is FQNEAQ in the germline V gene (reference sequence). The CDR3 DNA is TGTGCCAGCAGCAAGGGGGCCAGGGCTTCCGCTAACTATGGCTACACCTTC. Its translation: CASSKGARASANYGYTF.

The chain couples TRBV18 to TRBJ1-2; the D gene is possibly TRBD1 (5 bases). The CDR3 has 15 residues. V lost 1 base and J lost 3, with 12 bases in between. The germline gives CDR1 KGHSH, CDR2 LQKENI. This CDR3 reads CASSPRGGIDYGYTF. As DNA, the CDR3 is TGTGCCAGCTCACCACGGGGGGGTATCGACTATGGCTACACCTTC.

This chain links TRBV7-2 with TRBJ2-3; a possible D gene is TRBD2 (6 bases). The V gene's germline CDR1 is SGHTA and CDR2 FQGNSA. CDR3 length: 14 amino acids. Trimming took off 4 bases at V and 2 bases at J, with 10 bases between the two ends. The CDR3 sequence: CASSSTRYTDTQYF. Written as DNA, the CDR3 is TGTGCCAGCAGCTCGACTAGGTACACAGATACGCAGTATTTT.

V gene TRBV11-3 combines with J gene TRBJ2-7; possible D gene TRBD2, 6 bases. Germline loops: CDR1 SGHNT, CDR2 YENEEA. The CDR3 spans 12 residues. Trimming stripped 0 bases from V and 7 bases from J, with 7 bases between. The CDR3 spells CASSLEAGEQYF. The DNA for the CDR3 is TGTGCCAGCAGCTTAGAGGCGGGAGAGCAGTACTTC.

This chain connects TRBV28 to TRBJ2-7, with TRBD1 as a possible D gene (6 bases). Germline V gene lookup returns CDR1 MDHEN and CDR2 SYDVKM. V dropped 2 bases and J dropped 0 bases, with 8 bases sitting between them. The CDR3 spans 14 residues. CDR3 protein: CASSLEGDSYEQYF. CDR3 coding DNA: TGTGCCAGCAGTTTAGAGGGGGACTCCTACGAGCAGTACTTC.

This CDR3 reads CASSPKDRAASRGGELFF. CDR3 sequence (DNA): TGTGCCAGCAGCCCGAAAGACAGGGCCGCTTCTAGGGGCGGGGAGCTGTTTTTT. The chain carries TRBV27 and TRBJ2-2; 7 nucleotides agree with TRBD1. The CDR3 is 18 residues long. V shed 6 bases and J 7 bases; nucleotides not matched to a gene: 20. Per the germline V gene, CDR1 is MNHEY and CDR2 is SMNVEV (reference sequence).

With respect to this clone: A read error may account for a junction end that differs from germline. The chain joins TRBV15 to TRBJ1-1; 9 nucleotides line up with TRBD1. Germline CDR1 and CDR2: LNHNV and YYDKDF (reference sequence). CDR3 length equals 10 residues. The CDR3 DNA reads TGTGCAATAGGGGGACAGGGCGGACTCTTT. It translates to CAIGGQGGLF.

J is TRBJ1-1 and V is TRBV6-5; D is undetermined. The CDR3 length is 13 residues. Germline V gene lookup returns CDR1 MNHEY and CDR2 SVGAGI. V lost 0 bases and J 11 bases, leaving 13 bases between the germline ends. The CDR3 loop reads CASSYSALARAFF. CDR3 in DNA: TGTGCCAGCAGTTACTCGGCTCTTGCCAGGGCTTTCTTT.

This chain links TRBV30 with TRBJ2-3, with a weak D call TRBD2 (5 bases). The CDR3 is 13 amino acids. CDR1 is GTSNPN and CDR2 is SVGIG in the germline V gene (reference sequence). V was cut by 2 bases and J by 4 bases, with 10 bases left in between. This CDR3 reads CAWSFGVADTQYF. DNA for the CDR3: TGTGCCTGGAGTTTCGGGGTGGCAGATACGCAGTATTTT.